Each of the 22 T cell receptor beta chains below was sequenced from the same sample in a study of beta chain features in type 1 diabetes. cDNA synthesis used the whole RNA isolate, giving expressed TCRB sequences. This table comes from immunoSEQ multiplex PCR, and its TCRdb copy is limited to in-frame clones, with some not included. The table shows roughly 230,000 clones, with 9.6% occurring only once. The sequenced sample was naive CD4+ T cells from blood. Receptor source: a woman between 18 and 29 years old in good health.

With respect to this clone: The same CDR3 is also encoded by other DNA sequences in this sample. The rearrangement uses TRBV5-1 and TRBJ1-1, with unresolved D. V lost 4 bases and J lost 1, with 11 bases in between. The germline V gene encodes CDR1 SGHRS and CDR2 YFSETQ. This CDR3 comprises 14 residues. CDR3 sequence: CASSLVPGNTEAFF. The CDR3 nucleotides read TGCGCCAGCAGCCTTGTACCAGGGAACACTGAAGCTTTCTTT. The full variable domain, rest sourced from reference TRBV5-1 and TRBJ1-1, is KAGVTQTPRYLIKTRGQQVTLSCSPISGHRSVSWYQQTPGQGLQFLFEYFSETQRNKGNFPGRFSGRQFSNSRSEMNVSTLELGDSALYLCASSLVPGNTEAFFGQGTRLTVV.

In its sample, this clone was seen a few times. The rearrangement links TRBV7-6 to TRBJ2-7, with 9 bases matching TRBD1. V shed 5 bases and J 2 bases; nucleotides not matched to a gene: 4. The germline V gene has CDR1 SGHVS and CDR2 FNYEAQ. The CDR3 length is 14 residues. The CDR3 loop reads CASSLGTGPYEQYF. DNA for the CDR3: TGTGCCAGCAGCCTCGGGACAGGGCCCTACGAGCAGTACTTC.

The table lists this clone with a few counts. V gene TRBV9 combines with J gene TRBJ2-7; 10 bases map to TRBD1. CDR1 is SGDLS, CDR2 YYNGEE, per germline. The junction had 6 bases not matched to a gene; V was cut back by 4 bases and J by 2 bases. The CDR3 is 15 residues long. The CDR3, as DNA: TGTGCCAGCAGCTTCGGGACAGGGGTAACCTACGAGCAGTACTTC. Its translation is CASSFGTGVTYEQYF.

The chain is built from TRBV11-3 and TRBJ1-6; D unresolved. The V end lost 5 bases, the J end lost 8 bases, and 10 bases lay between the germline ends. CDR3 length: 13 amino acids. Germline CDR1 reads SGHNT; CDR2 reads YENEEA. DNA for the CDR3: TGTGCCAGCAGCCGGAGACCGGATTCACCCCTCCACTTT. This codes for CASSRRPDSPLHF.

There are a few counts of this clone. The chain couples TRBV20-1 to TRBJ1-4; D is unclear. V was clipped by 5 bases and J by 8 bases, with 9 bases between them. CDR3 size: 11 residues. CDR1 is DFQATT and CDR2 is SNEGSKA in the germline V gene (reference sequence). The CDR3 loop reads CSAGYGEKLFF. CDR3 in DNA: TGCAGTGCTGGCTACGGGGAAAAACTGTTTTTT.

The chain uses TRBV4-1 and TRBJ2-7; 9 nucleotides line up with TRBD1. This CDR3 contains 16 residues. With 6 bases clipped from V and 1 base from J, the junction kept 10 bases outside the gene matches. Germline V gene lookup returns CDR1 MGHRA and CDR2 YSYEKL. This chain's CDR3 is CASRDNPGQGSYEQYF. In DNA form, the CDR3 reads TGCGCCAGCAGGGATAATCCGGGACAGGGTTCCTACGAGCAGTACTTC.

The chain couples TRBV6-1 to TRBJ1-5, with 10 bases fitting TRBD1. The CDR3 spans 14 residues. CDR1 is MNHNS and CDR2 is SASEGT in the germline V gene. V dropped 6 bases and J dropped 4; count of bases not matched to a gene: 3. CDR3 sequence: CASRGTGVNQPQHF. CDR3 bases: TGTGCCAGCAGAGGGACAGGGGTAAATCAGCCCCAGCATTTT.

The chain uses TRBV2 and TRBJ2-7, with 12 bases aligning to TRBD1. There are 13 residues in the CDR3. Germline V gene sequence: CDR1 SNHLY, CDR2 FYNNEI. Trimming cost V 9 bases and J 4 bases; bases outside gene matches: 4. CDR3 DNA: TGTGCCAGGGGGACAGGGGGCCGTTACGAGCAGTACTTC. It specifies CARGTGGRYEQYF.

The V gene is TRBV30, the J gene TRBJ1-2; possibly TRBD1 for D (6 bases). The CDR3 contains 15 residues. CDR1 GTSNPN and CDR2 SVGIG come from the germline V gene (reference sequence). V lost 4 bases and J lost 2, with 17 bases in between. The CDR3 DNA sequence: TGTGCCTGGACGCTGATAAAGACAGGAAACTATGGCTACACCTTC. This translates into CAWTLIKTGNYGYTF.

This clone was detected only a few times. The chain has TRBV5-1 and TRBJ1-1; tentatively, D is TRBD1 (6 bases). Germline V lookup: CDR1 SGHRS, CDR2 YFSETQ. This CDR3 has 13 residues. V lost 3 bases and J lost 0, with 6 bases in between. CDR3 bases: TGCGCCAGCAGCTACAGGGTGAACACTGAAGCTTTCTTT. Encoded protein: CASSYRVNTEAFF.

The V call is TRBV10-3, the J call TRBJ1-1; 8 bases are shared with TRBD1. V lost 2 bases to trimming and J lost 11 bases; unmatched junction nucleotides: 10. This CDR3 spans 14 amino acids. Germline V lookup: CDR1 ENHRY, CDR2 SYGVKD. The CDR3 bases are TGTGCCATCAGTGAGACGGCAGGGGGCCTAGGGGCTTTCTTT. It is translated as CAISETAGGLGAFF.

The rearrangement links TRBV5-1 to TRBJ1-5; 10 nucleotides line up with TRBD1. The CDR3 runs to 20 residues. V was clipped by 0 bases and J by 2 bases; unmatched bases: 14. Per the germline V gene, CDR1 is SGHRS and CDR2 is YFSETQ. The CDR3 nucleotides read TGCGCCAGCAGCTTGGCTCCGCGGACAGGGGGTGGATCGGGCAATCAGCCCCAGCATTTT. Protein sequence: CASSLAPRTGGGSGNQPQHF. The full variable domain, with the rest looked up from reference TRBV5-1 and TRBJ1-5, is KAGVTQTPRYLIKTRGQQVTLSCSPISGHRSVSWYQQTPGQGLQFLFEYFSETQRNKGNFPGRFSGRQFSNSRSEMNVSTLELGDSALYLCASSLAPRTGGGSGNQPQHFGDGTRLSIL.

The chain employs TRBV7-2 and TRBJ2-3; 15 nucleotides line up with TRBD2. Germline lookup yields CDR1 SGHTA and CDR2 FQGNSA. The ends lost 5 bases at V and 2 bases at J; junction bases unmatched: 5. This CDR3 region has 17 residues. The CDR3 sequence is CASSTGLAGGVTDTQYF. CDR3 DNA sequence: TGTGCCAGCAGCACCGGACTAGCGGGAGGGGTCACAGATACGCAGTATTTT.

There are a few counts of this clone. The chain couples TRBV14 to TRBJ2-7, with a possible D match to TRBD1 (5 bases). Germline-derived CDR1 and CDR2 are SGHDN and FVKESK. The CDR3 loop spans 17 amino acids. The ends were cut back, 0 bases at V and 4 bases at J, with 19 bases in the middle. The CDR3 DNA reads TGTGCCAGCAGCCAAGATCCCGGACAACGCGGTGGGTACGAGCAGTACTTC. Translation: CASSQDPGQRGGYEQYF.

The chain combines TRBV19 with TRBJ2-1; 11 bases are a match to TRBD2. Germline values: CDR1 LNHDA, CDR2 SQIVND (reference sequence). Losses at the gene ends were 5 bases for V and 1 base for J; bases not matched to a gene: 4. The CDR3 totals 16 residues. The CDR3 region has the DNA TGTGCCAGTAGTCCCATAGCGGGGGGGTCCTACAATGAGCAGTTCTTC. Translated: CASSPIAGGSYNEQFF.

The V call is TRBV2, the J call TRBJ2-7; a possible D gene is TRBD1 (6 bases). Per the germline V gene, CDR1 is SNHLY and CDR2 is FYNNEI. The CDR3 contains 14 residues. Trimming took off 3 bases at V and 4 bases at J, with 13 bases between the two ends. The chain's CDR3 is CASSEGASWYEQYF. The DNA for the CDR3 is TGTGCCAGCAGTGAGGGGGCTAGTTGGTACGAGCAGTACTTC. Based on the CDR3 plus reference TRBV2 and TRBJ2-7, the full variable domain is EPEVTQTPSHQVTQMGQEVILRCVPISNHLYFYWYRQILGQKVEFLVSFYNNEISEKSEIFDDQFSVERPDGSNFTLKIRSTKLEDSAMYFCASSEGASWYEQYFGPGTRLTVT.

In its sample, this clone was seen a few times. The genes are TRBV5-1 and TRBJ2-3; 9 bases match TRBD1. CDR1 SGHRS and CDR2 YFSETQ come from the germline V gene. The CDR3 consists of 16 residues. Trimming at V came to 0 bases and at J to 4 bases, leaving 6 bases not matched to a gene. Written as DNA, the CDR3 is TGCGCCAGCAGCTTGGCCTCGGGACAGGGTGCAGATACGCAGTATTTT. This encodes CASSLASGQGADTQYF.

The chain joins TRBV6-1 to TRBJ1-1; D might be TRBD1 (6 bases). Trimming pared 8 bases from V and 2 bases from J, leaving 12 bases between. Germline lookup yields CDR1 MNHNS and CDR2 SASEGT. The CDR3 length is 13 residues. The CDR3 bases are TGTGCCAGCGACGGACAGCGAAACACTGAAGCTTTCTTT. Translating gives CASDGQRNTEAFF.

The gene calls are TRBV30 and TRBJ2-7; 7 bases align to TRBD2. V shed 0 bases, J shed 3 bases, and the junction held 11 bases outside the gene matches. The germline CDR1 and CDR2 sequences are GTSNPN and SVGIG (reference sequence). CDR3 length: 16 residues. CDR3 DNA: TGTGCCTGGAGTGTACTAGGCACCCGGGGGGTCTACGAGCAGTACTTC. Encoded protein: CAWSVLGTRGVYEQYF.

This clone was observed a handful of times. This chain connects TRBV28 to TRBJ2-3; D remains unclear. The CDR3 covers 15 residues. Trimming stripped 0 bases from V and 4 bases from J, with 11 bases between. CDR1 and CDR2 (germline): MDHEN, SYDVKM. The chain's CDR3 is CASSLWPTGADTQYF. CDR3 DNA: TGTGCCAGCAGTTTATGGCCGACGGGTGCAGATACGCAGTATTTT.

The sample holds a few counts of this clone. The chain recombines TRBV6-5 with TRBJ2-1; 9 bases align to TRBD1. In germline, CDR1 is MNHEY, CDR2 SVGAGI. The CDR3 loop spans 15 amino acids. The V and J ends lost 5 bases and 7 bases, in that order; junction bases with no gene match: 9. The DNA of the CDR3 is TGTGCCAGCAGTCCCGGGACAGGGCTGTCGAATGAGCAGTTCTTC. Its protein is CASSPGTGLSNEQFF.

This clone showed up just a few times. The rearrangement joins TRBV27 to TRBJ2-2; TRBD2 might be the D (6 bases). The CDR3 has 13 residues. Trimming stripped 5 bases from V and 5 bases from J, with 9 bases between. Germline assignment: CDR1 MNHEY and CDR2 SMNVEV (reference sequence). CDR3 region: CASSPRGTGELFF. In DNA form, the CDR3 reads TGTGCCAGCAGTCCCCGGGGGACCGGGGAGCTGTTTTTT.